What follows is one T cell receptor beta chain and its context. This entry comes from a study of blood T cell repertoires in COVID-19. Looking at the study overall: Samples of COVID-19 (acute and convalescent) were obtained from the United States, Italy and Spain. PBMCs, B-cell-depleted T cells, or T cells provided the cDNA or gDNA that made up the material.

How the authors handled the data: Amplification of reference gene primers provided the estimated nucleated cell counts. Clones were sequenced by immunoSEQ multiplex PCR, and TCRdb holds only the in-frame ones, with some missing. The DNA gave D and trimming, while V, J and clone size come from that table. In the table there are approximately 100,000 clones, roughly 83% of which are singletons. Source material: peripheral blood. The clonotype comes from a woman aged 55-75 years with acute or convalescent COVID-19.

Written as DNA, the CDR3 is TGTGCCAGCAGCATCGGACAGGGACGATACACCTTC. It yields the protein CASSIGQGRYTF. The rearrangement links TRBV11-3 to TRBJ1-2; 8 bases are a match to TRBD1. There are 12 residues in the CDR3. Losses at the gene ends were 5 bases for V and 11 bases for J; bases not matched to a gene: 7. Germline CDR1 and CDR2: SGHNT and YENEEA. The full variable domain, completed using reference TRBV11-3 and TRBJ1-2, is EAGVVQSPRYKIIEKKQPVAFWCNPISGHNTLYWYLQNLGQGPELLIRYENEEAVDDSQLPKDRFSAERLKGVDSTLKIQPAELGDSAVYLCASSIGQGRYTFGSGTRLTVV.